Shown below are 28 T cell receptor beta chains from a single sample sequenced in a study of cytomegalovirus exposure and HLA in healthy donors. 60 Vbeta and 13 Jbeta primers were used in PCR. Profiling relied on immunoSEQ multiplex PCR, and the TCRdb table lists in-frame clones only, not all of them. The sample totals 200,000 or so clones; its top ten clones hold 1.1%. Sample: PBMCs. The receptor source for this set is a girl aged 2-10 years in good health and CMV-seropositive.

The chain employs TRBV5-4 and TRBJ2-3; 9 nucleotides align to TRBD2. The J segment lost 5 bases and the V segment lost 0 bases, leaving 7 bases of the junction unmatched. CDR1 is SGHNT and CDR2 is YYREEE in the germline V gene (reference sequence). CDR3 size: 16 residues. CDR3 in amino acids: CASSLAGGRAVDTQYF. The CDR3 DNA sequence: TGTGCCAGCAGCTTGGCCGGCGGGAGGGCCGTAGATACGCAGTATTTT.

V gene TRBV27 combines with J gene TRBJ1-2; D perhaps matches TRBD1 (6 bases). There are 13 residues in the CDR3. Germline CDR1 MNHEY, CDR2 SMNVEV (reference sequence). V was cut by 2 bases and J by 8 bases, with 12 bases left in between. The DNA for the CDR3 is TGTGCCAGCAGTTTAAGCGGGGGCCGAGGCTACACCTTC. This translates into CASSLSGGRGYTF.

This rearrangement joins TRBV29-1 to TRBJ2-7; D uncertain. From germline, CDR1 is SQVTM and CDR2 ANQGSEA. Trimming shortened V by 1 base and J by 3 bases, and 7 bases separated the two germline ends. The length of the CDR3 is 12 residues. This CDR3 reads CSVEVRSYEQYF. The CDR3 coding sequence is TGCAGCGTTGAAGTGAGAAGCTACGAGCAGTACTTC.

The rearrangement uses TRBV4-2 and TRBJ2-7; 14 bases align to TRBD2. The CDR3 totals 16 residues. The J segment lost 6 bases and the V segment lost 2 bases, leaving 6 bases of the junction unmatched. CDR1 and CDR2 (germline): LGHNA, YNFKEQ. The CDR3 reads CASSQRGLAGEGEQYF. CDR3 DNA sequence: TGTGCCAGCAGCCAACGGGGACTAGCGGGAGAGGGCGAGCAGTACTTC.

The chain recombines TRBV6-5 with TRBJ2-1; D is undetermined. Germline values: CDR1 MNHEY, CDR2 SVGAGI. Trimming took off 6 bases at V and 3 bases at J, with 12 bases between the two ends. The CDR3 is 14 residues long. The CDR3 spells CASRQLDGYNEQFF. CDR3 bases: TGTGCCAGCAGACAGCTTGACGGCTACAATGAGCAGTTCTTC.

The CDR3 sequence: CASARDREYQETQYF. CDR3 nucleotide sequence: TGTGCTAGCGCCCGGGACAGGGAGTACCAAGAGACCCAGTACTTC. This rearrangement joins TRBV7-7 to TRBJ2-5; 9 bases line up with TRBD1. CDR1 and CDR2 (germline): SSHAT, FNYEAQ (reference sequence). This CDR3 spans 15 amino acids. Full variable domain (rest looked up from reference TRBV7-7 and TRBJ2-5): GAGVSQSPRYKVTKRGQDVTLRCDPISSHATLYWYQQALGQGPEFLTYFNYEAQPDKSGLPSDRFSAERPEGSISTLTIQRTEQRDSAMYRCASARDREYQETQYFGPGTRLLVL.

The V and J genes are TRBV11-3 and TRBJ2-2; the D gene is possibly TRBD2 (6 bases). The germline V gene has CDR1 SGHNT and CDR2 YENEEA. This CDR3 is built from 13 residues. The ends were cut back, 1 base at V and 8 bases at J, with 8 bases in the middle. The CDR3 DNA sequence: TGTGCCAGCAGCTTAGGGGAGGCGGGGGAGCTGTTTTTT. This translates into CASSLGEAGELFF.

The V and J genes are TRBV7-9 and TRBJ2-1; a possible D gene is TRBD1 (5 bases). Germline CDR1 and CDR2: SEHNR and FQNEAQ (reference sequence). Trimming left V 8 bases short and J 3 bases short, with 14 bases between. The CDR3 has 14 amino acids. In DNA, the CDR3 is TGTGCCAGCTCGATCCGGCAGGGCTACAATGAGCAGTTCTTC. It specifies CASSIRQGYNEQFF.

This chain links TRBV7-9 with TRBJ2-1, with D maybe TRBD2 (6 bases). The V and J ends lost 6 bases and 1 base respectively, with 13 bases between them. Per germline, CDR1 SEHNR and CDR2 FQNEAQ (reference sequence). The CDR3 spans 15 residues. The CDR3 region has the DNA TGTGCCAGCAGGGGGGGACTCCAGTCCTACAATGAGCAGTTCTTC. It encodes CASRGGLQSYNEQFF.

The J gene is TRBJ2-3, the V gene TRBV28, with D maybe TRBD2 (5 bases). The CDR3 loop spans 13 amino acids. Germline assignment: CDR1 MDHEN and CDR2 SYDVKM. Trimming removed 6 bases at V and 2 bases at J, with 9 bases between. The CDR3 nucleotides read TGTGCCAGCAGCCGCGGGTACACAGATACGCAGTATTTT. Amino acids: CASSRGYTDTQYF.

The chain uses TRBV4-2 and TRBJ1-1; D is possibly TRBD1 (6 bases). The V end was cut by 0 bases, the J end by 3 bases, with 14 bases between. The CDR3 sequence is 16 residues long. Germline V lookup: CDR1 LGHNA, CDR2 YNFKEQ. CDR3 sequence: CASSQDPGHYHTEAFF. For the CDR3, the DNA is TGTGCCAGCAGCCAAGATCCGGGACATTACCACACTGAAGCTTTCTTT.

CDR3 in DNA: TGTGCCAGCGATCAAACGGCTGGAAACACCATATATTTT. This gives the protein CASDQTAGNTIYF. The chain is built from TRBV6-1 and TRBJ1-3; no reliable D call. The CDR3 runs to 13 residues. V gave up 8 bases and J gave up 2 bases, with 10 bases separating them. Germline V CDR1 and CDR2: MNHNS, SASEGT.

The CDR3 DNA reads as TGTGCCAGCAACCCCGCGAACTTGGATACGCAGTATTTT. Translated, it gives CASNPANLDTQYF. The gene calls are TRBV2 and TRBJ2-3; no reliable D call. The germline V and J ends were trimmed by 7 bases and 6 bases, with 14 bases remaining between them. Looked up from germline, CDR1 is SNHLY and CDR2 is FYNNEI. The CDR3 spans 13 residues.

This chain connects TRBV19 to TRBJ1-5; 9 bases match TRBD1. The CDR3 length is 21 residues. Trimming cost V 3 bases and J 0 bases; bases outside gene matches: 18. Germline V gives CDR1 LNHDA, CDR2 SQIVND (reference sequence). The CDR3 DNA sequence: TGTGCCAGTAGTATCCCGATTTCACAGGGGGCGATAGGCTCTAGCAATCAGCCCCAGCATTTT. Translation gives CASSIPISQGAIGSSNQPQHF. The whole variable domain, filled in from reference TRBV19 and TRBJ1-5, reads DGGITQSPKYLFRKEGQNVTLSCEQNLNHDAMYWYRQDPGQGLRLIYYSQIVNDFQKGDIAEGYSVSREKKESFPLTVTSAQKNPTAFYLCASSIPISQGAIGSSNQPQHFGDGTRLSIL.

The rearrangement links TRBV6-1 to TRBJ1-5; no reliable D call. V was clipped by 4 bases and J by 2 bases, with 9 bases between them. The CDR3 consists of 14 residues. The germline V gene has CDR1 MNHNS and CDR2 SASEGT. The CDR3 bases are TGTGCCAGCAGTGTGGAGGGTGGCAATCAGCCCCAGCATTTT. Encoded protein: CASSVEGGNQPQHF.

This rearrangement joins TRBV21-1 to TRBJ2-1; the table's TRBD2 call for D was not verified on the DNA. TRBV21-1 is shown as a pseudogene. The length of the CDR3 is 20 residues. The CDR3 here is CASSKREGSGLAGEYNEQFF. The CDR3 DNA follows: TGTGCCAGCAGCAAACGGGAGGGCTCGGGACTAGCGGGAGAGTACAATGAGCAGTTCTTC.

This chain links TRBV15 with TRBJ1-2, with 8 bases that match TRBD1. Trimming cost V 1 base and J 3 bases; bases outside gene matches: 10. This CDR3 contains 17 residues. In germline, CDR1 is LNHNV, CDR2 YYDKDF (reference sequence). CDR3 nucleotide sequence: TGTGCCACCAGCAGAGGGGGGACAGGACAGGGTGACTATGGCTACACCTTC. It encodes CATSRGGTGQGDYGYTF.

The chain uses TRBV29-1 and TRBJ1-2; TRBD1 matches 7 bases. Trimming removed 3 bases from V and 5 bases from J; junction bases left unmatched: 6. The CDR3 loop spans 13 amino acids. Germline CDR1 reads SQVTM; CDR2 reads ANQGSEA. CDR3 coding DNA: TGCAGCGTTGAGACACAGGGGTTTTATGGCTACACCTTC. It translates to CSVETQGFYGYTF.

V is TRBV2 and J is TRBJ2-3; D is possibly TRBD2 (6 bases). Trimming cost V 4 bases and J 2 bases, with 10 bases left between them. CDR3 length equals 14 residues. CDR1 is SNHLY and CDR2 is FYNNEI in the germline V gene. The CDR3 reads CASSGLVPTDTQYF. In DNA, the CDR3 is TGTGCCAGCAGTGGACTAGTTCCCACAGATACGCAGTATTTT.

As concerns this clone: This same CDR3 is encoded by further DNA sequences in the sample. The CDR3 nucleotides read TGTGCCAGCAGCAGGGGTTTGAACACTGAAGCTTTCTTT. Amino acids: CASSRGLNTEAFF. The gene calls are TRBV6-1 and TRBJ1-1, with TRBD1 as a possible D gene (6 bases). The CDR3 length is 13 residues. Trimming took 6 bases from V and 0 from J, leaving 8 bases between them. Per the germline V gene, CDR1 is MNHNS and CDR2 is SASEGT.

The V call is TRBV19, the J call TRBJ1-4, with 9 bases identical to TRBD1. The J segment lost 3 bases and the V segment lost 3 bases, leaving 5 bases of the junction unmatched. Germline CDR1 LNHDA, CDR2 SQIVND (reference sequence). The length of the CDR3 is 16 residues. The CDR3 DNA is TGTGCCAGTAGTATCCCGGGACAGGGCTCTAATGAAAAACTGTTTTTT. Translation gives CASSIPGQGSNEKLFF.

V usage is TRBV10-1 and J usage is TRBJ2-7; 7 nucleotides align to TRBD2. The germline V gene has CDR1 WNHNN and CDR2 SYGVQD (reference sequence). This CDR3 has 13 residues. With 11 bases clipped from V and 0 bases from J, the junction kept 7 bases outside the gene matches. As DNA, the CDR3 is TGCGCCGGCCTAGCGGTACTCTCCTACGAGCAGTACTTC. Translation: CAGLAVLSYEQYF.

The gene calls are TRBV5-1 and TRBJ2-7, with D perhaps matching TRBD2 (6 bases). Germline V gene lookup returns CDR1 SGHRS and CDR2 YFSETQ. There are 14 residues in the CDR3. V dropped 6 bases and J dropped 5 bases, with 18 bases sitting between them. CDR3 nucleotide sequence: TGCGCCAGCACCGCCGAGTGGTCGGGGGACGAGCAGTACTTC. It yields the protein CASTAEWSGDEQYF.

This chain connects TRBV19 to TRBJ2-7; 9 nucleotides agree with TRBD1. V gave up 6 bases and J gave up 1 base; unmatched junction bases: 4. Germline V lookup: CDR1 LNHDA, CDR2 SQIVND (reference sequence). The CDR3 is made up of 14 amino acids. CDR3 sequence (DNA): TGTGCCAGTAGGAAGGACAGGGGTTCCTACGAGCAGTACTTC. It codes for CASRKDRGSYEQYF.

The chain links TRBV21-1 to TRBJ2-5; the tabulated D call, TRBD2, remains unverified against the DNA. The end of the DNA is better explained by TRBJ2-7, so the J call may be wrong. TRBV21-1 is labeled a pseudogene. This CDR3 spans 19 amino acids. CDR3 amino acids: CASSNKGRINSGTPYEQYF. The CDR3 DNA follows: TGTGCCAGCAGCAACAAAGGTAGGATTAATAGCGGGACGCCCTACGAGCAGTACTTC.

J is TRBJ2-1 and V is TRBV13; unclear D gene. CDR3 length: 12 amino acids. Germline V gene sequence: CDR1 PRHDT, CDR2 FYEKMQ (reference sequence). V was clipped by 0 bases and J by 8 bases, with 5 bases between them. CDR3 in amino acids: CASSLGRDEQFF. In DNA form, the CDR3 reads TGTGCCAGCAGCTTAGGCCGGGATGAGCAGTTCTTC.

The chain has TRBV5-1 and TRBJ2-7, with TRBD2 as a possible D gene (5 bases). The V gene's germline CDR1 is SGHRS and CDR2 YFSETQ. Trimming took 1 base from V and 6 from J, leaving 14 bases between them. The CDR3 loop spans 14 amino acids. The CDR3 DNA reads as TGCGCCAGCAGCTTGTACGGCCCGGCGGGCGAGCAGTACTTC. This gives the protein CASSLYGPAGEQYF.

This sequence joins TRBV5-1 and TRBJ1-5; 7 positions match TRBD1. V dropped 0 bases and J dropped 4; count of bases not matched to a gene: 4. The CDR3 runs to 15 residues. Germline loops: CDR1 SGHRS, CDR2 YFSETQ. The CDR3 nucleotides read TGCGCCAGCAGCTTGGGCGGACAGGTAAATCAGCCCCAGCATTTT. The encoded protein is CASSLGGQVNQPQHF.